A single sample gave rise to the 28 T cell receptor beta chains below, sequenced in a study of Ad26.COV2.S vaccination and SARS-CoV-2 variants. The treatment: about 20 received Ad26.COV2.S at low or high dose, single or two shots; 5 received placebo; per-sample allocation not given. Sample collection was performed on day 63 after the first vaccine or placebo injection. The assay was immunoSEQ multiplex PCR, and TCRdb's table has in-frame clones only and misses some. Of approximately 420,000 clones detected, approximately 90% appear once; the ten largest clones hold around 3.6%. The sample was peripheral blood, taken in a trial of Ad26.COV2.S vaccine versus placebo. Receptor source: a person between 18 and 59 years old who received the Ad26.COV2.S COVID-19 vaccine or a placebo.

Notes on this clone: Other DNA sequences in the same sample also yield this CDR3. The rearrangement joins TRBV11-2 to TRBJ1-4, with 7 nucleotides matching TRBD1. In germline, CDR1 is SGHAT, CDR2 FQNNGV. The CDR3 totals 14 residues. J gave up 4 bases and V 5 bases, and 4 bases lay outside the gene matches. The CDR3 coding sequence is TGTGCCAGCAGCCTCGGGACAGTTAATGAAAAACTGTTTTTT. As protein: CASSLGTVNEKLFF.

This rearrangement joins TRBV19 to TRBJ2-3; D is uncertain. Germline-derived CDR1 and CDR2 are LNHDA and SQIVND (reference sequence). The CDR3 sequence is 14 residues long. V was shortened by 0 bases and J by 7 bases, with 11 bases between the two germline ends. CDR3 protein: CASSIDSQANTQYF. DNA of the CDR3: TGTGCCAGTAGTATAGACAGTCAGGCCAATACGCAGTATTTT.

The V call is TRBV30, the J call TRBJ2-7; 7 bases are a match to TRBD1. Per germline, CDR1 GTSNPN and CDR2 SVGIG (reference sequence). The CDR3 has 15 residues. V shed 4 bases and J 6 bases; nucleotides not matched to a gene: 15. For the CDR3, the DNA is TGTGCCTGGAAAGGACACAGGGGCCTCGAGGGCGAGCAGTACTTC. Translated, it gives CAWKGHRGLEGEQYF.

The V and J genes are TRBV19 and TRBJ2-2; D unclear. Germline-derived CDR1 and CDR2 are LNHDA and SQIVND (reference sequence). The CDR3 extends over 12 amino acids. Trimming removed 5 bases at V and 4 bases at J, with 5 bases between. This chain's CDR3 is CASSLGTGELFF. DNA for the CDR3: TGTGCCAGTAGTTTGGGCACCGGGGAGCTGTTTTTT.

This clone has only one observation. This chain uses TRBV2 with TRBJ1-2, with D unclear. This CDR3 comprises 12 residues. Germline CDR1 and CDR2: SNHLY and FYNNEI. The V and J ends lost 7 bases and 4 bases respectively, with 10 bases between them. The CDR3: CASKEQFYGYTF. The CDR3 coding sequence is TGTGCCAGCAAGGAACAGTTCTATGGCTACACCTTC. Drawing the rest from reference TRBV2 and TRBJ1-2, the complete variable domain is EPEVTQTPSHQVTQMGQEVILRCVPISNHLYFYWYRQILGQKVEFLVSFYNNEISEKSEIFDDQFSVERPDGSNFTLKIRSTKLEDSAMYFCASKEQFYGYTFGSGTRLTVV.

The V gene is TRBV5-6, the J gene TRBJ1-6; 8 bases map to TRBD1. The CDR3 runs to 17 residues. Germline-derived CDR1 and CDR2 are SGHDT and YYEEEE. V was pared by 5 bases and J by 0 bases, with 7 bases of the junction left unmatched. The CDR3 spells CASSHGQGGSYNSPLHF. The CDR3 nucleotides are TGTGCCAGCAGTCACGGACAGGGCGGCTCCTATAATTCACCCCTCCACTTT.

The CDR3 region has the DNA TGTGCCAGCAGCCCGGGGCCCATCTACGAGCAGTACTTC. Its translation: CASSPGPIYEQYF. The rearrangement uses TRBV7-3 and TRBJ2-7, with D possibly called TRBD1 or TRBD2 (5 bases each). Deletions cut 5 bases from V and 3 bases from J, with 11 bases between. This CDR3 has 13 residues. Germline-derived CDR1 and CDR2 are SGHTA and FQGTGA.

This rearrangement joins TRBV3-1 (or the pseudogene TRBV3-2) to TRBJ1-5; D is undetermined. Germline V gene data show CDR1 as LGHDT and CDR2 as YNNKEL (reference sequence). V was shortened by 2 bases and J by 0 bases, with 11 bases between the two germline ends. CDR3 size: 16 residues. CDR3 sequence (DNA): TGTGCCAGCAGCCAAAACTATATTTATAGCAATCAGCCCCAGCATTTT. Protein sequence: CASSQNYIYSNQPQHF.

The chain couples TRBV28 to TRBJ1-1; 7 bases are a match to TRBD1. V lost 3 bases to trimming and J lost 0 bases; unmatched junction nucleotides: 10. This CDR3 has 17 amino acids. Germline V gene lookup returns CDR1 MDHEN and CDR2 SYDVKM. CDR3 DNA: TGTGCCAGCAGTTTTATACCCACAGGGGAGCTGAACACTGAAGCTTTCTTT. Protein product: CASSFIPTGELNTEAFF.

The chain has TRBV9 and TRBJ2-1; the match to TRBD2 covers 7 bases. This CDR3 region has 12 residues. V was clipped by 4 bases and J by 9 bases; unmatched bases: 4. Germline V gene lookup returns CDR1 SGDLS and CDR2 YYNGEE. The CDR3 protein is CASSPSGGEQFF. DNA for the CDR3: TGTGCCAGCAGCCCCTCGGGGGGTGAGCAGTTCTTC.

In DNA, the CDR3 is TGTGCCAGCAGTCTCCGGACAGGCATAGCCAAAAACATTCAGTACTTC. This encodes CASSLRTGIAKNIQYF. The chain employs TRBV6-2 or TRBV6-3 and TRBJ2-4; TRBD1 agrees at 7 bases. Germline lookup yields CDR1 MNHEY and CDR2 SVGEGT. The CDR3 is made up of 16 amino acids. V dropped 5 bases and J dropped 0; count of bases not matched to a gene: 7.

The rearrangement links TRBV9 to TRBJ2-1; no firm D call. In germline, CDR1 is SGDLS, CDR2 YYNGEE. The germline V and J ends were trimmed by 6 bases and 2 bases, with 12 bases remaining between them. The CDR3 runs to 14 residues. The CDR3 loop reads CASTPLDTYNEQFF. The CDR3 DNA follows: TGTGCCAGCACCCCCCTCGACACCTACAATGAGCAGTTCTTC.

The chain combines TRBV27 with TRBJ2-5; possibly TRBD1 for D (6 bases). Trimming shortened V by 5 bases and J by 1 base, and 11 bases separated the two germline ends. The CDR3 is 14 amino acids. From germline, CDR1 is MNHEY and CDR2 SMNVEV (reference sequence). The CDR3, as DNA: TGTGCCAGCAGTCCAACACAGGGCCAAGAGACCCAGTACTTC. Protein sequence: CASSPTQGQETQYF.

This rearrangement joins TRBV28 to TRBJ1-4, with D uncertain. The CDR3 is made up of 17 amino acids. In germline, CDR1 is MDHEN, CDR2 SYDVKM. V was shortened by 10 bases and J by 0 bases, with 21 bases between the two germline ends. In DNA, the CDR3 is TGTGCCAACTCCGTCACTGCCCCCCTTGCAACTAATGAAAAACTGTTTTTT. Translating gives CANSVTAPLATNEKLFF.

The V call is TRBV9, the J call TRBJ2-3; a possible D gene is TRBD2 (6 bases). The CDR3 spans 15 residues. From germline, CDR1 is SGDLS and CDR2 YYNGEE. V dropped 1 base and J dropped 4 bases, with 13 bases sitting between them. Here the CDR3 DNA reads TGTGCCAGCAGCGTACAGGAGGGTGAAGCAGATACGCAGTATTTT. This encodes CASSVQEGEADTQYF.

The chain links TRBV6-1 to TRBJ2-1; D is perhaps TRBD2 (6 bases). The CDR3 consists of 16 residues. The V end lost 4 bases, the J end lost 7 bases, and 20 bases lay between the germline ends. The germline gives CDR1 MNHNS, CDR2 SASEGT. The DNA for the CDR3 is TGTGCCAGCAGTGGGGTGGAGGGGAGTGGTAGTAATGAGCAGTTCTTC. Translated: CASSGVEGSGSNEQFF.

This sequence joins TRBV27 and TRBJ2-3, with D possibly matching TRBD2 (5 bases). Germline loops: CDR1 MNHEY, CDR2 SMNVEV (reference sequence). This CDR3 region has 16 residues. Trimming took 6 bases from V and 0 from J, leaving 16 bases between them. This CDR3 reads CASRFLLSGSTDTQYF. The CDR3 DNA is TGTGCCAGCAGATTCCTTCTAAGCGGTAGCACAGATACGCAGTATTTT.

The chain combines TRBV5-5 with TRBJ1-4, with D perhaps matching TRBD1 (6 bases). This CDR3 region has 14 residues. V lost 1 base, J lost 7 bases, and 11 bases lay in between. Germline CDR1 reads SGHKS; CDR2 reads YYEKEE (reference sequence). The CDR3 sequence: CASSLTGRAEKLFF. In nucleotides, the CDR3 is TGTGCCAGCAGCTTGACAGGGAGGGCTGAAAAACTGTTTTTT.

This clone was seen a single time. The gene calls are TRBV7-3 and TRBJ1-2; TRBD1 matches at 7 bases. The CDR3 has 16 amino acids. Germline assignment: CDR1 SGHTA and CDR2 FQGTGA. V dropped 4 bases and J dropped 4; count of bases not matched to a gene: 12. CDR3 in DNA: TGTGCCAGCAGCTCCGACTACGGGACAGTCACCTATGGCTACACCTTC. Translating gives CASSSDYGTVTYGYTF.

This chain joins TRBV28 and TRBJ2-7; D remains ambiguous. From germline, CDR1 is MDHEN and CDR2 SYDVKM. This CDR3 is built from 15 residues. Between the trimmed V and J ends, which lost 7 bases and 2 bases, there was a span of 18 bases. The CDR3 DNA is TGTGCCAGCACCCCCCTGAAGAACACCCCCTACGAGCAGTACTTC. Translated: CASTPLKNTPYEQYF.

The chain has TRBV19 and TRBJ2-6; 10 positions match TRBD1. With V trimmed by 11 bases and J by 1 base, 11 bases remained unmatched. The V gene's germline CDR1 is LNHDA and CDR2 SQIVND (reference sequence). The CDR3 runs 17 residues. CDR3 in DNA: TGTGCCTCCTCGACAGGGGGCTTCCCTTCTGGGGCCAACGTCCTGACTTTC. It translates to CASSTGGFPSGANVLTF.

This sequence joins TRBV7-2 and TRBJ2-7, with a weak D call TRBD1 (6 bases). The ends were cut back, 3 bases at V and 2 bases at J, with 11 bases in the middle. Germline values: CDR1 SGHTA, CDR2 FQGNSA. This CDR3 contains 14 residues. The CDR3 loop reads CASSLTGLTYEQYF. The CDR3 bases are TGTGCCAGCAGCTTGACAGGTCTAACCTACGAGCAGTACTTC.

CDR3 amino acids: CASSQGPSGNTIYF. The DNA of the CDR3 is TGCGCCAGCAGCCAAGGTCCCTCTGGAAACACCATATATTTT. V gene TRBV4-3 combines with J gene TRBJ1-3, with D uncertain. This CDR3 is built from 14 residues. CDR1 is LGHNA and CDR2 is YSLEER in the germline V gene. V gave up 1 base and J gave up 0 bases, with 4 bases separating them.

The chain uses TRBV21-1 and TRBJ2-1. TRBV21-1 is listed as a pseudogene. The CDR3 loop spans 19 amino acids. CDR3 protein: CASSKARAFQGASYNEQFF. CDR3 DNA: TGTGCCAGCAGCAAAGCGCGGGCCTTTCAAGGGGCCTCCTACAATGAGCAGTTCTTC.

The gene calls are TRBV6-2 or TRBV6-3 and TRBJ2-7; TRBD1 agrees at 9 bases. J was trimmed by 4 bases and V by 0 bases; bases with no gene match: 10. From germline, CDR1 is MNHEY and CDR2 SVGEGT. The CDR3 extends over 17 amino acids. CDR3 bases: TGTGCCAGCAGTTACTCGAGTACAGGGGGCCACGGATACGAGCAGTACTTC. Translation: CASSYSSTGGHGYEQYF.

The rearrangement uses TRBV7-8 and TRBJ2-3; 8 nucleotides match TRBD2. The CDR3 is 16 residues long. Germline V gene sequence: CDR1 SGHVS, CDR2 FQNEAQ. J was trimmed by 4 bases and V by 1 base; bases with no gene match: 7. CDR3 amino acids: CASSLVGLARADTQYF. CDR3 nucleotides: TGTGCCAGCAGCTTAGTCGGACTAGCAAGGGCAGATACGCAGTATTTT.

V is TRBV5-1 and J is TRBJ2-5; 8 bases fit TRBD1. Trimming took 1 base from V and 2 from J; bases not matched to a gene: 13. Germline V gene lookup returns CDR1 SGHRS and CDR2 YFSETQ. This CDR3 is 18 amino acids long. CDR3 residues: CASSLYLTAGTGQETQYF. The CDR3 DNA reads TGCGCCAGCAGCTTGTATCTAACCGCCGGGACAGGTCAAGAGACCCAGTACTTC.

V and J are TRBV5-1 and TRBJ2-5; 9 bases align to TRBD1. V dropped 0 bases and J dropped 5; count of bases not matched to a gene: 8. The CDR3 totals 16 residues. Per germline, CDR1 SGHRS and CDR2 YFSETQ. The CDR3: CASSLGRTGERETQYF. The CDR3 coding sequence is TGCGCCAGCAGCTTGGGGCGGACAGGGGAGAGGGAGACCCAGTACTTC. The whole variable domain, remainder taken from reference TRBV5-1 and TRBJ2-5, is KAGVTQTPRYLIKTRGQQVTLSCSPISGHRSVSWYQQTPGQGLQFLFEYFSETQRNKGNFPGRFSGRQFSNSRSEMNVSTLELGDSALYLCASSLGRTGERETQYFGPGTRLLVL.